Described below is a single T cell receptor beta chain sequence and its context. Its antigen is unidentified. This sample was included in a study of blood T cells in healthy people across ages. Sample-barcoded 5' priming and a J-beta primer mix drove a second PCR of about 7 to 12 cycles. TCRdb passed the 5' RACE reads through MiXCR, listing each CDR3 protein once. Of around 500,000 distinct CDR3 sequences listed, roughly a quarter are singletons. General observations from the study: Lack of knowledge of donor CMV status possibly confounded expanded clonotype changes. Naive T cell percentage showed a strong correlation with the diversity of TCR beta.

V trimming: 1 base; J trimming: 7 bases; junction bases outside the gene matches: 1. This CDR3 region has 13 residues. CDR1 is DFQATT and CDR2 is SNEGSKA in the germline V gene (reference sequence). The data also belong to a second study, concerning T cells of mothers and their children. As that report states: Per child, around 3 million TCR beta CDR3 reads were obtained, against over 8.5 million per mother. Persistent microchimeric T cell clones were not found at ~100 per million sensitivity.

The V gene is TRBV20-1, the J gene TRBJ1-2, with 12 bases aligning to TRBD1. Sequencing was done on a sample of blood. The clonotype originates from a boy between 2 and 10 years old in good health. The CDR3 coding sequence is TGCAGTGCTAGAGGGGACAGGGGGCCTGGCTACACCTTC. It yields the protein CSARGDRGPGYTF.